The 24 T cell receptor beta chains reported below all come from one sample, sequenced in a study of regulatory T cells in long-lasting Graves disease. Time point specified: newly diagnosed GD, antithyroid drugs for less than 3 months. From RNA extracted from PBMCs, the TCR library was made. HTBI primers from iRepertoire and Arm-PCR of CDR3 regions yielded the TCR beta libraries. Via MiXCR, TCRdb re-called the multiplex PCR reads, giving one row per CDR3 protein. This sample has about 610,000 distinct CDR3 sequences, with about 16% found just once. These data were also filed under a second study, of T cells in Graves' hyperthyroidism and ophthalmopathy.

The specimen was peripheral blood mononuclear cells (PBMCs), collected at new diagnosis, from a patient treated with antithyroid drugs. These receptors were collected from a man aged 18 to 29 with Graves disease.

DNA for the CDR3: TGCAGTGCTAGAGATAGGACTAGAGGTCGGGGTGAGCAGTTCTTC. This codes for CSARDRTRGRGEQFF. V is TRBV20-1 and J is TRBJ2-1; 7 bases are a match to TRBD2. Germline V gene lookup returns CDR1 DFQATT and CDR2 SNEGSKA (reference sequence). V dropped 0 bases and J dropped 9; count of bases not matched to a gene: 11. This CDR3 is built from 15 residues.

The chain recombines TRBV6-1 with TRBJ1-6; 7 bases are a match to TRBD1. Germline CDR1 is MNHNS and CDR2 is SASEGT. V lost 6 bases, J lost 9 bases, and 14 bases stayed unmatched. The CDR3 spans 16 residues. CDR3: CASSRTGSMGGSPLHF. The CDR3 nucleotides read TGTGCCAGCAGCAGGACAGGCTCTATGGGAGGTTCACCCCTCCACTTT.

The chain joins TRBV14 to TRBJ2-4, with a tentative D call TRBD2 (5 bases). The CDR3 length is 12 residues. Deletions cut 6 bases from V and 8 bases from J, with 11 bases between. The V gene's germline CDR1 is SGHDN and CDR2 FVKESK. CDR3 residues: CASSRGRDIQYF. CDR3 nucleotide sequence: TGTGCCAGCAGTCGCGGGCGAGACATTCAGTACTTC. The full variable domain, in which reference TRBV14 and TRBJ2-4 provide the parts outside the CDR3, is EAGVTQFPSHSVIEKGQTVTLRCDPISGHDNLYWYRRVMGKEIKFLLHFVKESKQDESGMPNNRFLAERTGGTYSTLKVQPAELEDSGVYFCASSRGRDIQYFGAGTRLSVL.

The DNA of the CDR3 is TGCGCCAGCAGTGCGGACAGAAACAATGAGCAGTTCTTC. Amino acids: CASSADRNNEQFF. The chain has TRBV10-2 and TRBJ2-1, with D tentatively TRBD1 (6 bases). There are 13 residues in the CDR3. Germline CDR1 and CDR2: WSHSY and SAAADI. V dropped 4 bases and J dropped 5 bases, with 9 bases sitting between them.

This clonotype was seen at least ten times. The chain couples TRBV30 to TRBJ2-1, with 9 bases identical to TRBD1. Germline trimming cut 5 bases from V and 9 bases from J; bases unmatched to any gene: 8. CDR1 and CDR2 (germline): GTSNPN, SVGIG (reference sequence). The CDR3 has 13 amino acids. The CDR3 sequence: CAWGTGRLSEQFF. The DNA of the CDR3 is TGTGCCTGGGGGACAGGGAGGCTAAGTGAGCAGTTCTTC.

This clonotype has only a few counts. The CDR3 DNA follows: TGCGCCAGCAGCCAAGATTGGGGGGTGGGGACTGAAGCTTTCTTT. Translation: CASSQDWGVGTEAFF. This rearrangement joins TRBV4-1 to TRBJ1-1, with a weak D call TRBD1 (5 bases). Germline V gene data show CDR1 as MGHRA and CDR2 as YSYEKL. The CDR3 sequence is 15 residues long. V was shortened by 0 bases and J by 5 bases, with 13 bases between the two germline ends.

This clonotype was recorded many times. The V and J genes are TRBV19 and TRBJ2-7; D is unresolved. Germline lookup yields CDR1 LNHDA and CDR2 SQIVND (reference sequence). CDR3 length: 13 amino acids. Trimming removed 8 bases from V and 2 bases from J, with 13 bases in between. The CDR3 bases are TGTGCCAGTCGAAGGACGGATACCTACGAGCAGTACTTC. Its translation is CASRRTDTYEQYF.

There are a few counts of this clonotype. This chain connects TRBV7-8 to TRBJ2-3; 15 nucleotides line up with TRBD2. CDR1 and CDR2 from the germline V gene are SGHVS and FQNEAQ. J lost 9 bases, V lost 1 base, and 14 bases had no gene match. The CDR3 has 19 amino acids. CDR3 in DNA: TGTGCCAGCAGCTTAGTGAGGGGGGGACTAGCGGGAGGACCCAGGACGCAGTATTTT. The encoded protein is CASSLVRGGLAGGPRTQYF.

This clonotype was recorded at least ten times. This chain joins TRBV27 and TRBJ2-5; 13 nucleotides agree with TRBD2. This CDR3 spans 18 amino acids. Germline CDR1 reads MNHEY; CDR2 reads SMNVEV (reference sequence). The ends lost 5 bases at V and 0 bases at J; junction bases unmatched: 9. The DNA for the CDR3 is TGTGCCAGCAGTCTCGGGACTAGCGGGGACCTGTACCAAGAGACCCAGTACTTC. As protein: CASSLGTSGDLYQETQYF.

This clonotype was detected ten times or more. The chain carries TRBV27 and TRBJ2-7, with 8 bases lining up with TRBD2. V trimming: 4 bases; J trimming: 6 bases; junction bases outside the gene matches: 11. The CDR3 extends over 15 amino acids. CDR1 and CDR2 (germline): MNHEY, SMNVEV (reference sequence). CDR3 in amino acids: CASSSFSGAGGEQYF. Here the CDR3 DNA reads TGTGCCAGCAGTTCGTTCTCCGGGGCGGGAGGCGAGCAGTACTTC.

With respect to this clonotype: A much bigger clone sits one base away, suggesting this may be a read error. This chain connects TRBV6-5 to TRBJ2-3, with 14 bases aligning to TRBD2. Losses at the gene ends were 4 bases for V and 5 bases for J; bases not matched to a gene: 20. CDR1 is MNHEY and CDR2 is SVGAGI in the germline V gene. The CDR3 has 21 amino acids. CDR3 DNA sequence: TGTGCCAGCAGTTCGGGACTAGCGGGAGAGCCTATACAAGGAAGAAGAGATACGCAGTATTTT. It is translated as CASSSGLAGEPIQGRRDTQYF.

This clonotype appeared a few times. J is TRBJ2-2 and V is TRBV19, with TRBD2 identical over 9 bases. J was trimmed by 7 bases and V by 6 bases; bases with no gene match: 9. This CDR3 is 15 amino acids long. Germline CDR1 and CDR2: LNHDA and SQIVND (reference sequence). CDR3 loop: CASSPSTSGGGELFF. CDR3 coding DNA: TGTGCCAGTAGCCCCTCGACTAGCGGCGGCGGGGAGCTGTTTTTT.

This clonotype was observed a few times. The chain employs TRBV20-1 and TRBJ1-5; 8 bases align to TRBD1. The V segment lost 6 bases and the J segment 1 base; nucleotides outside the gene matches: 5. The CDR3 spans 14 residues. The germline CDR1 and CDR2 sequences are DFQATT and SNEGSKA (reference sequence). The CDR3 region is CSAKTGESNQPQHF. The CDR3 DNA reads as TGCAGTGCCAAGACAGGGGAGAGCAATCAGCCCCAGCATTTT.

This clonotype was counted between two and nine times. V and J are TRBV28 and TRBJ2-3, with 7 bases identical to TRBD2. The CDR3 has 15 residues. Germline V gene data show CDR1 as MDHEN and CDR2 as SYDVKM. The trim removed 8 bases at V and 2 bases at J, leaving 10 bases unmatched. The CDR3 coding sequence is TGTGCCAGCGACACGACTAGCAAAAACACAGATACGCAGTATTTT. Protein product: CASDTTSKNTDTQYF. The full variable domain, completed using reference TRBV28 and TRBJ2-3, is DVKVTQSSRYLVKRTGEKVFLECVQDMDHENMFWYRQDPGLGLRLIYFSYDVKMKEKGDIPEGYSVSREKKERFSLILESASTNQTSMYLCASDTTSKNTDTQYFGPGTRLTVL.

This chain connects TRBV6-1 to TRBJ2-3, with D possibly TRBD2 on 6 matching bases. CDR3 length equals 15 residues. V was trimmed by 8 bases and J by 2 bases, leaving 17 bases between them. Germline values: CDR1 MNHNS, CDR2 SASEGT. CDR3 protein: CASRLEDGYTDTQYF. CDR3 nucleotide sequence: TGTGCCAGCCGACTAGAGGATGGCTACACAGATACGCAGTATTTT.

The genes are TRBV7-3 and TRBJ1-1; 8 nucleotides agree with TRBD1. This CDR3 spans 15 amino acids. Germline V gives CDR1 SGHTA, CDR2 FQGTGA. V was pared by 5 bases and J by 4 bases, with 9 bases of the junction left unmatched. The CDR3 here is CASSLGAGGLTEAFF. In DNA, the CDR3 is TGTGCCAGCAGCCTAGGGGCAGGGGGCCTCACTGAAGCTTTCTTT. The full variable domain, completed using reference TRBV7-3 and TRBJ1-1, is GAGVSQTPSNKVTEKGKYVELRCDPISGHTALYWYRQSLGQGPEFLIYFQGTGAADDSGLPNDRFFAVRPEGSVSTLKIQRTERGDSAVYLCASSLGAGGLTEAFFGQGTRLTVV.

The V and J genes are TRBV12-3 or TRBV12-4 and TRBJ2-1; D is possibly TRBD1 (6 bases). The CDR3 has 13 amino acids. Between the trimmed V and J ends, which lost 6 bases and 6 bases, there was a span of 12 bases. CDR3 in DNA: TGTGCCAGCAGGTCCGGGACATTCAATGAGCAGTTCTTC. It codes for CASRSGTFNEQFF.

The table lists this clonotype with many counts. V usage is TRBV6-1 and J usage is TRBJ2-7; D remains unclear. This CDR3 region has 13 residues. Deletions cut 6 bases from V and 3 bases from J, with 12 bases between. The germline V gene has CDR1 MNHNS and CDR2 SASEGT. The chain's CDR3 is CASRVPVGYEQYF. In DNA, the CDR3 is TGTGCCAGCAGGGTCCCGGTAGGCTACGAGCAGTACTTC.

Comment on this clonotype: Germline and junction disagree at one end, which may indicate a read error. This chain links TRBV7-7 with TRBJ2-5, with D possibly TRBD1 on 5 matching bases. The CDR3 contains 16 residues. Germline CDR1 reads SSHAT; CDR2 reads FNYEAQ (reference sequence). CDR3 DNA: TGTGCTAGCAGCTTGGGGCGGTTTATCTCCCAAGAGACCCAGTACTTC. As protein: CASSLGRFISQETQYF.

In this sample, this clonotype turned up a few times. The genes are TRBV11-2 and TRBJ1-2; D not certain. V shed 6 bases and J shed 8 bases, with 13 bases lying between them. From germline, CDR1 is SGHAT and CDR2 FQNNGV. This CDR3 has 12 amino acids. The CDR3 DNA follows: TGTGCCAGCAGAACCTGGTCCTCGGGCTACACCTTC. Translation gives CASRTWSSGYTF.

A few counts support this clonotype. The CDR3 reads CASSEGVVGGETQYF. CDR3 sequence (DNA): TGTGCCAGCAGTGAGGGGGTCGTGGGAGGGGAGACCCAGTACTTC. The chain joins TRBV25-1 to TRBJ2-5; 7 nucleotides line up with TRBD2. The V gene end was trimmed by 3 bases and the J gene end by 5 bases; junction bases not matched to a gene: 9. Germline loops: CDR1 MGHDK, CDR2 SYGVNS. The CDR3 covers 15 residues.

As concerns this clonotype: A read error is likely here: a far larger clone is one base away. The chain couples TRBV7-9 to TRBJ2-3, with 9 nucleotides matching TRBD1. CDR3 size: 18 residues. V lost 2 bases, J lost 4 bases, and 13 bases stayed unmatched. Germline loops: CDR1 SEHNR, CDR2 FQNEAQ (reference sequence). CDR3 sequence reads: CASSLIPQGQGVPDTQYF. The CDR3, as DNA: TGTGCCAGCAGCTTAATACCACAGGGACAGGGAGTCCCAGATACGCAGTATTTT.

This clonotype came up many times. CDR3 amino acids: CASNNRGGEQYF. The CDR3 DNA follows: TGTGCCAGCAATAACCGCGGGGGCGAGCAGTACTTC. V gene TRBV6-1 combines with J gene TRBJ2-7; 7 bases line up with TRBD2. The CDR3 loop spans 12 amino acids. The germline V gene has CDR1 MNHNS and CDR2 SASEGT. V dropped 7 bases and J dropped 6; count of bases not matched to a gene: 6.

The chain employs TRBV29-1 and TRBJ2-4; D is unclear. The germline CDR1 and CDR2 sequences are SQVTM and ANQGSEA. The CDR3 covers 16 residues. Trimming removed 0 bases from V and 6 bases from J, with 18 bases in between. The CDR3 is CSVEEFAHLQSNIQYF. The CDR3 nucleotides read TGCAGCGTTGAAGAGTTCGCTCACCTACAATCAAACATTCAGTACTTC. The variable domain in full, completed from reference TRBV29-1 and TRBJ2-4, reads SAVISQKPSRDICQRGTSLTIQCQVDSQVTMMFWYRQQPGQSLTLIATANQGSEATYESGFVIDKFPISRPNLTFSTLTVSNMSPEDSSIYLCSVEEFAHLQSNIQYFGAGTRLSVL.